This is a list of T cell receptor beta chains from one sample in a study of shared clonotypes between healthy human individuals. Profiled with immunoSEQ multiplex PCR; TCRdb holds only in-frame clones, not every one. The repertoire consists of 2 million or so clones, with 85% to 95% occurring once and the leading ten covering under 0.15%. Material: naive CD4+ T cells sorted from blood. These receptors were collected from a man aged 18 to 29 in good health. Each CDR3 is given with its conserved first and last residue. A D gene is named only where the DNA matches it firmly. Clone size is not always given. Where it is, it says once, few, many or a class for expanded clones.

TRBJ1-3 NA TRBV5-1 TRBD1 CASSSTGDLGNTIYF TGCGCCAGCAGCTCCACAGGGGATTTGGGAAACACCATATATTTT
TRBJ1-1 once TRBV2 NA CASDSYSTNTEAFF TGTGCCAGCGATTCCTACAGCACTAACACTGAAGCTTTCTTT
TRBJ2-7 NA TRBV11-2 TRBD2 CASSSPGTSGRGGRGEQYF TGTGCCAGCAGCTCCCCCGGGACTAGCGGGAGAGGGGGGCGTGGCGAGCAGTACTTC
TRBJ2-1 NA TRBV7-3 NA CASSLTSGGYEQFF TGTGCCAGCAGCTTAACTAGCGGTGGTTATGAGCAGTTCTTC
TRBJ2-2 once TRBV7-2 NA CASSLIGELFF TGTGCCAGCAGCTTAATCGGGGAGCTGTTTTTT
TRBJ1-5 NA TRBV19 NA CATDGWGATEPQHF TGTGCCACCGACGGGTGGGGGGCTACGGAGCCCCAGCATTTT
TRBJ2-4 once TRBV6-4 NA CASSAVDREDKNIQYF TGTGCCAGCAGTGCGGTTGACAGGGAGGACAAAAACATTCAGTACTTC
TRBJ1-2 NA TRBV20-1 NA CSATPAYGYTF TGCAGTGCTACGCCGGCCTATGGCTACACCTTC
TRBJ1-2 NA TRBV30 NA CAWSENYGYTF TGTGCCTGGAGTGAAAACTATGGCTACACCTTC
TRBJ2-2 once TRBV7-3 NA CASSLTLRSQGELFF TGTGCCAGCAGCTTAACTCTACGCTCTCAAGGGGAGCTGTTTTTT
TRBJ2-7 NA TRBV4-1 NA CASSQEGGNSYEQYF TGCGCCAGCAGCCAAGAGGGGGGAAACAGCTACGAGCAGTACTTC
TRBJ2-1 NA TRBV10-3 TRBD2 CAITAGLAGGDNEQFF TGTGCCATCACCGCGGGACTAGCGGGAGGGGACAATGAGCAGTTCTTC
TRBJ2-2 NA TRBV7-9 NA CASSLPLETGELFF TGTGCCAGCAGCTTACCCCTTGAGACCGGGGAGCTGTTTTTT
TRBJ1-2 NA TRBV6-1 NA CASSEAWNYGYTF TGTGCCAGCAGTGAAGCGTGGAACTATGGCTACACCTTC
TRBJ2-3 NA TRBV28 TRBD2 CASSSAGDTQYF TGTGCCAGCAGTTCAGCGGGGGATACGCAGTATTTT
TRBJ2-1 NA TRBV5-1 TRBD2 CASSSGLADNEQFF TGCGCCAGCAGCTCTGGACTAGCGGACAATGAGCAGTTCTTC
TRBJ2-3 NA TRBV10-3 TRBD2 CAMGVAGAGDTQYF TGTGCCATGGGCGTGGCGGGAGCGGGAGATACGCAGTATTTT
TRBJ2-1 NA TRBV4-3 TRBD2 CASSRRLAGGHEQFF TGCGCCAGCAGCCGTCGACTAGCGGGAGGGCATGAGCAGTTCTTC
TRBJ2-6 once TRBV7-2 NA CATHLGSGANVLTF TGTGCCACCCACCTGGGCTCTGGGGCCAACGTCCTGACTTTC
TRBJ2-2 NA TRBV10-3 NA CAISESGTSVGSGELFF TGTGCCATCAGTGAGTCCGGTACTAGTGTAGGTTCCGGGGAGCTGTTTTTT
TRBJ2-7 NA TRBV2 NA CASSTEAGAYEQYF TGTGCCAGCAGTACTGAGGCAGGCGCCTACGAGCAGTACTTC
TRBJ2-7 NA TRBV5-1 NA CASRGEYEQYF TGCGCCAGCAGGGGGGAGTACGAGCAGTACTTC
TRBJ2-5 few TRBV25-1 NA CASSDRVRETQYF TGTGCCAGCAGTGACAGGGTTAGGGAGACCCAGTACTTC
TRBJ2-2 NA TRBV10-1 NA CASSERLSNTGELFF TGCGCCAGCAGTGAAAGGCTGTCGAACACCGGGGAGCTGTTTTTT
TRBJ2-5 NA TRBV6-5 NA CASSRQYQETQYF TGTGCCAGCAGTCGACAGTACCAAGAGACCCAGTACTTC
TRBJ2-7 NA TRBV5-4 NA CASSFSASYEQYF TGTGCCAGCAGCTTTTCGGCCTCCTACGAGCAGTACTTC
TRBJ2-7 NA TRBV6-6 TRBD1 CASSQTGALTYEQYF TGTGCCAGCAGCCAAACAGGGGCGCTCACCTACGAGCAGTACTTC
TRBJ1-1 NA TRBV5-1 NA CASSGGSTNTEAFF TGCGCCAGCAGCGGAGGAAGTACGAACACTGAAGCTTTCTTT
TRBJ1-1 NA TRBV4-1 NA CASSPLGQTNTEAFF TGCGCCAGCAGCCCCTTAGGTCAGACCAACACTGAAGCTTTCTTT
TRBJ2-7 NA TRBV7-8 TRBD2 CASSPSGISYEQYF TGTGCCAGCAGTCCTAGCGGGATTTCCTACGAGCAGTACTTC
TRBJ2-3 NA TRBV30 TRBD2 CAWNLAGAGDTQYF TGTGCCTGGAACTTAGCGGGAGCAGGTGATACGCAGTATTTT
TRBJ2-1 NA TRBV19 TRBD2 CASSSGLAGGYNEQFF TGTGCCAGTAGTTCAGGACTAGCGGGAGGGTACAATGAGCAGTTCTTC
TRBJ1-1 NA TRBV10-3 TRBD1 CAISESPQGGSQVFF TGTGCCATCAGTGAGTCCCCGCAGGGGGGCTCTCAAGTTTTCTTT
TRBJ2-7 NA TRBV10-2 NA CASSEFEDYEQYF TGCGCCAGCAGTGAGTTTGAGGATTACGAGCAGTACTTC
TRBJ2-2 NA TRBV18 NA CASSPPREPGELFF TGTGCCAGCTCACCGCCACGAGAGCCCGGGGAGCTGTTTTTT
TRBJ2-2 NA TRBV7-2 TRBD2 CASSPRLAGMGGELFF TGTGCCAGCAGCCCTAGACTAGCCGGAATGGGCGGGGAGCTGTTTTTT
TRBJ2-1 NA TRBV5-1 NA CASSLDIGTEQFF TGCGCCAGCAGCTTGGATATCGGGACCGAGCAGTTCTTC
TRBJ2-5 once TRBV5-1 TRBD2 CASSSGLAGGQETQYF TGCGCCAGCAGCTCAGGACTAGCGGGAGGACAAGAGACCCAGTACTTC
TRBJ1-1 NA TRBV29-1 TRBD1 CSVRDSEAFF TGCAGCGTTAGGGACAGTGAAGCTTTCTTT
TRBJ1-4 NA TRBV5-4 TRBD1 CASSLGQGVTNEKLFF TGTGCCAGCAGCTTAGGGCAGGGGGTAACTAATGAAAAACTGTTTTTT
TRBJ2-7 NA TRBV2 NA CASRRISSSYEQYF TGTGCCAGCAGACGGATATCGAGCTCCTACGAGCAGTACTTC
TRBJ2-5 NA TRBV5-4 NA CASRDLGGWETQYF TGTGCCAGCCGCGACCTAGGCGGCTGGGAGACCCAGTACTTC
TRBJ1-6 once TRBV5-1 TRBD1 CASSLEGTGPSPLHF TGCGCCAGCAGCTTGGAAGGGACAGGGCCCTCCCCCCTCCACTTT
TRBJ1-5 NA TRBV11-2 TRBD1 CASPPSGQGRQPQHF TGTGCCAGCCCACCCTCGGGACAGGGAAGGCAGCCCCAGCATTTT
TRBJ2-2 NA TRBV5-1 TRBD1 CASNEGANTGELFF TGCGCCAGCAACGAGGGGGCCAACACCGGGGAGCTGTTTTTT
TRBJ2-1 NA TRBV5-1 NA CASSSSGLSLSSYNEQFF TGCGCCAGCAGCTCGTCCGGCTTATCACTGAGCTCCTACAATGAGCAGTTCTTC
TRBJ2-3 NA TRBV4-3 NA CASTQQSAQPRTQYF TGCGCCAGCACCCAACAATCAGCCCAACCTAGAACGCAGTATTTT
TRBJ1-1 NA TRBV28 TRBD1 CASSPGDRANTEAFF TGTGCCAGCAGTCCAGGGGACAGGGCGAACACTGAAGCTTTCTTT
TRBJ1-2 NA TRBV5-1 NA CASSLGQAADGYTF TGCGCCAGCAGCTTGGGTCAGGCAGCCGATGGCTACACCTTC
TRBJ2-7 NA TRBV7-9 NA CASSLAGEGQKNEQYF TGTGCCAGCAGCTTAGCGGGGGAGGGACAGAAGAACGAGCAGTACTTC
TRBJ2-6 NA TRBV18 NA CASSPTGANVLTF TGTGCCAGCTCACCGACAGGGGCCAACGTCCTGACTTTC
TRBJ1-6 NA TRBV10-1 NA CASSDSKEGSLHF TGCGCCAGCAGTGACTCGAAGGAAGGGTCCCTCCACTTT
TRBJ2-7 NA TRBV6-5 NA CASWTGRGASYEQYF TGTGCCAGCTGGACTGGGCGGGGAGCTTCCTACGAGCAGTACTTC
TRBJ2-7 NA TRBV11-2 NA CASSLDRIASLYEQYF TGTGCCAGCAGCTTAGATCGTATAGCGTCACTCTACGAGCAGTACTTC
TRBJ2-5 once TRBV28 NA CASSLGVPIGKETQYF TGTGCCAGCAGTTTAGGCGTTCCTATCGGTAAAGAGACCCAGTACTTC